This T cell receptor (beta chain) was recovered during a study of breast tumors, draining lymph nodes, adjacent tissues. General observations from the study: Tumors had less TCR diversity than lymph nodes, more than nontumor tissue. Luminal-like breast cancer showed significantly greater tumor-nontumor repertoire similarity than basal-like breast cancer did.

Breast cancer patients provided tissue from their axillary draining lymph nodes. The length of the CDR3 is 18 residues. The V and J ends lost 8 bases and 4 bases, in that order; junction bases with no gene match: 17. Germline-derived CDR1 and CDR2 are MNHEY and SVGAGI. About this clonotype: Its specificity is unknown.

TCRdb reprocessed the multiplex PCR reads via MiXCR and lists one record per CDR3 protein. The sample lists fewer than 200,000 distinct CDR3 sequences; about 33% were seen once. The J gene is TRBJ1-3, the V gene TRBV6-5; 10 bases are shared with TRBD1. This TCR was recovered from a female donor with breast cancer. Some clones in this sample may be carry-over from other donors' samples. Sequenced material: axillary lymph node tissue. The CDR3 sequence is CASGHSPPGTGVGNTIYF. CDR3 DNA: TGTGCCAGCGGTCACTCCCCGCCCGGGACAGGGGTCGGAAACACCATATATTTT.